This TCR beta chain emerged from a study of T cell responses to AZD1222 COVID-19 vaccine. Clones were read by immunoSEQ multiplex PCR, and TCRdb kept only the in-frame ones, dropping some. The sample contains more than 110,000 clones, roughly 90% of which appear only once. The CDR3 consists of 10 residues. Trimming took 4 bases from V and 4 from J, leaving 1 base between them. The germline V gene encodes CDR1 LGHNA and CDR2 YNFKEQ. The sample here was peripheral blood, taken on day 0 of AZD1222 vaccination. This sequence joins TRBV4-2 and TRBJ1-2, with no clear D. This TCR was recovered from an adult in good health. In nucleotides, the CDR3 is TGTGCCAGCAGCCTCTATGGCTACACCTTC. Translated, it gives CASSLYGYTF.